Shown below are 6 T cell receptor beta chains from a single sample sequenced in a study of T cells after yellow fever vaccination. Using its own MiXCR run on the 5' RACE reads, TCRdb lists one record per CDR3 protein. The sample contains a few hundred thousand distinct CDR3 sequences, about 19% of which appear only once. Specimen: PBMCs, collected before the yellow fever booster vaccination. These receptors came from a man between 18 and 29 years old who received the YFV17D yellow fever vaccine.

This clonotype was seen many times. In DNA, the CDR3 is TGCAGCGTCGAATATAGGGTCAGCGGTGAGCAGTTCTTC. This sequence encodes CSVEYRVSGEQFF. This sequence joins TRBV29-1 and TRBJ2-1; maybe TRBD2 (5 bases). This CDR3 is built from 13 residues. V lost 6 bases and J lost 9, with 18 bases in between. The germline V gene encodes CDR1 SQVTM and CDR2 ANQGSEA.

This clonotype was seen a handful of times. V gene TRBV24-1 combines with J gene TRBJ1-5; D is unclear. Germline V gene data show CDR1 as KGHDR and CDR2 as SFDVKD. Trimming cost V 0 bases and J 11 bases, with 13 bases left between them. This CDR3 comprises 14 residues. The CDR3 reads CATSDLQASQAQHF. The CDR3 nucleotides are TGTGCCACCAGTGATTTGCAGGCGTCGCAGGCCCAGCATTTT.

A few counts support this clonotype. The chain employs TRBV20-1 and TRBJ2-5; a weak D match, TRBD2 (6 bases). This CDR3 is built from 14 residues. Trimming took 5 bases from V and 5 from J, leaving 18 bases between them. Per germline, CDR1 DFQATT and CDR2 SNEGSKA (reference sequence). The CDR3 sequence is CSARGSSPLETQYF. The CDR3 coding sequence is TGCAGTGCTCGGGGGAGTTCCCCATTGGAGACCCAGTACTTC.

The J gene is TRBJ1-2, the V gene TRBV27; D not resolved. The CDR3 length is 13 residues. V lost 8 bases, J lost 0 bases, and 10 bases lay in between. Germline values: CDR1 MNHEY, CDR2 SMNVEV (reference sequence). The chain's CDR3 is CASAPRPNYGYTF. The CDR3 nucleotides are TGTGCCAGCGCCCCAAGGCCTAACTATGGCTACACCTTC.

This clonotype was found a few times. The chain employs TRBV4-1 and TRBJ1-4; the D gene is possibly TRBD1 (5 bases). This CDR3 is built from 19 residues. Germline V gives CDR1 MGHRA, CDR2 YSYEKL. V lost 0 bases and J lost 3, with 20 bases in between. This chain's CDR3 is CASSQERGRVGEANEKLFF. CDR3 nucleotide sequence: TGCGCCAGCAGCCAAGAAAGGGGTCGGGTCGGGGAGGCTAATGAAAAACTGTTTTTT.

This clonotype has at least ten counts. The rearrangement uses TRBV6-1 and TRBJ1-1; TRBD1 agrees at 9 bases. The CDR3 spans 13 residues. Germline V gene lookup returns CDR1 MNHNS and CDR2 SASEGT. The V gene end was trimmed by 10 bases and the J gene end by 3 bases; junction bases not matched to a gene: 6. DNA of the CDR3: TGTGCCACCCGGACAGGGGTGTACACTGAAGCTTTCTTT. Its translation: CATRTGVYTEAFF.